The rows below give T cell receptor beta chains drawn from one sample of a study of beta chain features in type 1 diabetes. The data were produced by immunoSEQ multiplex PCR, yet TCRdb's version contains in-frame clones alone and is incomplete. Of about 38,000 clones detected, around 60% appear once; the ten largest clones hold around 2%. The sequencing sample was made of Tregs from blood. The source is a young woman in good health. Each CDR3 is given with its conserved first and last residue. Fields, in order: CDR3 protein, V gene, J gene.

CASSSGPHVETQYF	TRBV5-5	TRBJ2-5
CAISESSGYTDTQYF	TRBV10-3	TRBJ2-3
CASSPPQGVYEQYF	TRBV28	TRBJ2-7
CASSLGQGEASPQHF	TRBV7-2	TRBJ1-5
CASGPQGAVRETQYF	TRBV12-5	TRBJ2-5
CASSQDSWASGSRTDTQYF	TRBV4-3	TRBJ2-3
CASRAEGTYEQYF	TRBV25-1	TRBJ2-7
CASSYKGAHTGELFF	TRBV6-5	TRBJ2-2
CASSLPLASNEQFF	TRBV7-9	TRBJ2-1
CASSARATSGRAYEQFF	TRBV9	TRBJ2-1
CASSRDSDEQYF	TRBV18	TRBJ2-7
CASSLSPGGTEQFF	TRBV28	TRBJ2-1
CASSVVGSVEQYF	TRBV7-2	TRBJ2-7
CATSSRTGGGTEAFF	TRBV2	TRBJ1-1
CASSWDIYEQYF	TRBV7-9	TRBJ2-7
CASSDIGLSYNEQFF	TRBV7-2	TRBJ2-1
CAISGAGLRTDTQYF	TRBV10-3	TRBJ2-3
CASSRGTVKSTGELFF	TRBV18	TRBJ2-2
CSARRVLSETQYF	TRBV29-1	TRBJ2-5
CASSGAWGGARHTQYF	TRBV2	TRBJ2-3
CASSQGLDRGHETQYF	TRBV4-2	TRBJ2-5
CASSLGLAGSYEQYF	TRBV4-3	TRBJ2-7
CASSKTGFGETQYF	TRBV6-6	TRBJ2-5
CASSATDYTF	TRBV18	TRBJ1-2
CASGREATDTQYF	TRBV2	TRBJ2-3
CASSSQDRVSYGYTF	TRBV28	TRBJ1-2
CASSPPGRGGETQYF	TRBV7-2	TRBJ2-5
CASRLAGSYNEQFF	TRBV28	TRBJ2-1
CASSLEGVDTQYF	TRBV5-8	TRBJ2-3
CASSLYRTQETQYF	TRBV7-2	TRBJ2-5
CASSLPLAGGPDSSYEQYF	TRBV5-4	TRBJ2-7
CAISGGLASISYEQYF	TRBV10-3	TRBJ2-7
CSVGGLAGAEGGQFF	TRBV29-1	TRBJ2-1
CASMARSYEQYF	TRBV6-5	TRBJ2-7
CASGPAGGQSGANVLTF	TRBV5-4	TRBJ2-6